This is a list of T cell receptor beta chains from one sample in a study of shared clonotypes between healthy human individuals. Repertoires were generated with immunoSEQ multiplex PCR, while TCRdb's copy carries only in-frame clones and drops some. The table lists about 590,000 clones, 95% to 96% of them singletons. The sequencing input was naive CD8+ T cells sorted from blood. These receptor sequences come from a woman aged 25-40 years in good health. CDR3s include the opening cysteine and the closing phenylalanine or tryptophan. A D gene is named only where the DNA matches it firmly. Part of the rows lack a size; the others show once, few, many or a class for expanded clones.

J gene: TRBJ2-4; clone size: once; D gene: -; V gene: TRBV7-8; CDR3 protein: CASSVRRDSAKNIQYF; CDR3 DNA: TGTGCCAGCAGCGTACGAAGAGACTCAGCCAAAAACATTCAGTACTTC
J gene: TRBJ1-1; clone size: -; D gene: -; V gene: TRBV27; CDR3 protein: CASSTGNTEAFF; CDR3 DNA: TGTGCCAGCAGTACGGGGAACACTGAAGCTTTCTTT
J gene: TRBJ1-2; clone size: -; D gene: TRBD1; V gene: TRBV28; CDR3 protein: CASSPDRVYGYTF; CDR3 DNA: TGTGCCAGCAGTCCTGACAGGGTCTATGGCTACACCTTC
J gene: TRBJ2-2; clone size: -; D gene: TRBD1; V gene: TRBV10-2; CDR3 protein: CASTATGANTGELFF; CDR3 DNA: TGCGCCAGCACCGCAACAGGGGCCAACACCGGGGAGCTGTTTTTT
J gene: TRBJ2-1; clone size: -; D gene: TRBD2; V gene: TRBV28; CDR3 protein: CASSSSSGPYNEQFF; CDR3 DNA: TGTGCCAGCAGTTCGTCTAGCGGTCCCTACAATGAGCAGTTCTTC
J gene: TRBJ2-3; clone size: -; D gene: -; V gene: TRBV7-2; CDR3 protein: CASSLFGMGGTSTDTQYF; CDR3 DNA: TGTGCCAGCAGCTTATTTGGCATGGGCGGGACTAGCACAGATACGCAGTATTTT
J gene: TRBJ2-3; clone size: -; D gene: TRBD2; V gene: TRBV7-9; CDR3 protein: CASSPGTSGMGEDTQYF; CDR3 DNA: TGTGCCAGCAGCCCCGGGACTAGCGGGATGGGGGAAGATACGCAGTATTTT
J gene: TRBJ2-1; clone size: -; D gene: -; V gene: TRBV5-4; CDR3 protein: CASSLGDYLMDEQFF; CDR3 DNA: TGTGCCAGCAGCTTGGGTGACTACCTTATGGATGAGCAGTTCTTC
J gene: TRBJ2-1; clone size: -; D gene: TRBD2; V gene: TRBV7-9; CDR3 protein: CASRLAGGRLVNEQFF; CDR3 DNA: TGTGCCAGCAGACTAGCGGGAGGGCGTTTAGTAAATGAGCAGTTCTTC
J gene: TRBJ2-1; clone size: -; D gene: -; V gene: TRBV5-4; CDR3 protein: CASEVGERANEQFF; CDR3 DNA: TGTGCCAGCGAGGTGGGGGAGCGCGCCAATGAGCAGTTCTTC
J gene: TRBJ2-3; clone size: -; D gene: -; V gene: TRBV27; CDR3 protein: CASSSSGGTQYF; CDR3 DNA: TGTGCCAGCAGTTCTTCAGGGGGGACGCAGTATTTT
J gene: TRBJ1-2; clone size: -; D gene: TRBD1; V gene: TRBV7-6; CDR3 protein: CASSPNHRGGYTF; CDR3 DNA: TGTGCCAGCAGCCCCAACCACAGGGGCGGCTACACCTTC
J gene: TRBJ2-3; clone size: -; D gene: TRBD2; V gene: TRBV29-1; CDR3 protein: CSVAAGVFTDTQYF; CDR3 DNA: TGCAGCGTTGCAGCGGGAGTTTTCACAGATACGCAGTATTTT
J gene: TRBJ1-1; clone size: -; D gene: TRBD1; V gene: TRBV7-9; CDR3 protein: CASSPGQGYTEAFF; CDR3 DNA: TGTGCCAGCAGCCCGGGACAGGGGTACACTGAAGCTTTCTTT
J gene: TRBJ2-7; clone size: -; D gene: TRBD1; V gene: TRBV11-2; CDR3 protein: CASSEDRVDEQYF; CDR3 DNA: TGTGCCAGCAGCGAGGACAGGGTGGACGAGCAGTACTTC
J gene: TRBJ1-2; clone size: -; D gene: -; V gene: TRBV28; CDR3 protein: CASSDSGPAGYGYTF; CDR3 DNA: TGTGCCAGCAGTGACTCGGGGCCTGCTGGCTATGGCTACACCTTC
J gene: TRBJ2-7; clone size: -; D gene: TRBD2; V gene: TRBV14; CDR3 protein: CASSLTGGVVYEQYF; CDR3 DNA: TGTGCCAGCAGCCTCACGGGGGGTGTCGTCTACGAGCAGTACTTC
J gene: TRBJ2-7; clone size: -; D gene: -; V gene: TRBV5-6; CDR3 protein: CASSLAAGAAQEQYF; CDR3 DNA: TGTGCCAGCAGCTTGGCGGCAGGGGCTGCTCAAGAGCAGTACTTC
J gene: TRBJ1-2; clone size: -; D gene: -; V gene: TRBV5-5; CDR3 protein: CASSLKYNYGYTF; CDR3 DNA: TGTGCCAGCAGCTTAAAGTATAACTATGGCTACACCTTC
J gene: TRBJ2-7; clone size: -; D gene: -; V gene: TRBV2; CDR3 protein: CASSDAVEDRLYEQYF; CDR3 DNA: TGTGCCAGCAGTGATGCGGTTGAGGACAGATTATACGAGCAGTACTTC
J gene: TRBJ2-7; clone size: -; D gene: -; V gene: TRBV27; CDR3 protein: CASSLLGGGYEQYF; CDR3 DNA: TGTGCCAGCAGTTTACTTGGGGGAGGCTACGAGCAGTACTTC
J gene: TRBJ1-5; clone size: -; D gene: -; V gene: TRBV9; CDR3 protein: CASSAGTSNQPQHF; CDR3 DNA: TGTGCCAGCAGCGCCGGGACAAGCAATCAGCCCCAGCATTTT
J gene: TRBJ2-1; clone size: -; D gene: TRBD2; V gene: TRBV5-1; CDR3 protein: CASSPVAGSSYNEQFF; CDR3 DNA: TGCGCCAGCAGCCCTGTAGCGGGCAGCTCCTACAATGAGCAGTTCTTC
J gene: TRBJ2-7; clone size: -; D gene: -; V gene: TRBV28; CDR3 protein: CASLMNPDEQYF; CDR3 DNA: TGTGCCAGCCTTATGAACCCGGACGAGCAGTACTTC